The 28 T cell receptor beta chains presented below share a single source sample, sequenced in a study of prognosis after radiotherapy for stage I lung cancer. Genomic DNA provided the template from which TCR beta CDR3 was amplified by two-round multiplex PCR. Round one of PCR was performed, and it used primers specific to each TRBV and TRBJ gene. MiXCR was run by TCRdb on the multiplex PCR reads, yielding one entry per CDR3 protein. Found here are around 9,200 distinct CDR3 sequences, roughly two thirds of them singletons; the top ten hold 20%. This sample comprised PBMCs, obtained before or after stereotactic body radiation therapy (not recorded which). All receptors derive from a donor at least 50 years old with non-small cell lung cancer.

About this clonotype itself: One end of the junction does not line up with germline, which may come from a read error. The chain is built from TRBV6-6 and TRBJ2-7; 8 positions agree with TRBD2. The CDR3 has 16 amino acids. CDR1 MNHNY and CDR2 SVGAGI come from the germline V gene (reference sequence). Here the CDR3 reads CASSYSSVREGYDQYF. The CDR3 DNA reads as TGTGCCAGCAGTTACTCGAGTGTCCGGGAGGGCTACGATCAGTACTTC.

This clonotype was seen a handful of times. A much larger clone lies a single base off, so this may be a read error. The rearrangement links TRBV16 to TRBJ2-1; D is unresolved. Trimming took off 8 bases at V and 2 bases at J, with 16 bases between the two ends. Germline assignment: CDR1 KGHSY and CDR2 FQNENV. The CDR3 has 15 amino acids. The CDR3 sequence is CASFPGWFAYNEQFF. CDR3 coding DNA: TGTGCCAGCTTTCCAGGATGGTTTGCCTACAATGAGCAGTTCTTC.

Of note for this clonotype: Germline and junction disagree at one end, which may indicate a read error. Here the CDR3 reads CARSSSGGAQYF. In nucleotides, the CDR3 is TGTGCCAGAAGCTCCAGCGGTGGGGCCCAGTACTTC. The V gene is TRBV7-9, the J gene TRBJ2-5; weak D call: TRBD2 (5 bases). The CDR3 is made up of 12 amino acids. Germline CDR1 reads SEHNR; CDR2 reads FQNEAQ (reference sequence).

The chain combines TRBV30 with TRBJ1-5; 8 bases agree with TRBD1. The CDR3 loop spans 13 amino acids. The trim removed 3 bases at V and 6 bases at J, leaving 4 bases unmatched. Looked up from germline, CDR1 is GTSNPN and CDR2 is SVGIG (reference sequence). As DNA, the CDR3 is TGTGCCTGGAGAAGGGGACAGGCTCAGCCCCAGCATTTT. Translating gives CAWRRGQAQPQHF.

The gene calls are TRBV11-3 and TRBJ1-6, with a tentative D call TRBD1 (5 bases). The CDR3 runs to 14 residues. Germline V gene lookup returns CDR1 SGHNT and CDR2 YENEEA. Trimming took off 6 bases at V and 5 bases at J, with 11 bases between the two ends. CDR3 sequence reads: CASSGQIDNSPLHF. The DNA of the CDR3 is TGTGCCAGCAGTGGACAAATTGATAATTCACCCCTCCACTTT.

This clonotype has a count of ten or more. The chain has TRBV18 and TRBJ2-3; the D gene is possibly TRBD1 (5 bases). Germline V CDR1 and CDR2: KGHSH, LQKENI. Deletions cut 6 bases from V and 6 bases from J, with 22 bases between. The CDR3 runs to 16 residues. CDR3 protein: CASSPTEAGKSDTQYF. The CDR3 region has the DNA TGTGCCAGCTCCCCCACTGAGGCAGGGAAGAGTGATACGCAGTATTTT.

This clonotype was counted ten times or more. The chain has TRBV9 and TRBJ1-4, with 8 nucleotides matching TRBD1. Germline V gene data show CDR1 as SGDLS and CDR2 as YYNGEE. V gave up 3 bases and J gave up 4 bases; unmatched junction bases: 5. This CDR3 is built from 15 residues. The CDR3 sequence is CASSARTGYNEKLFF. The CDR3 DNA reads TGTGCCAGCAGCGCCCGGACAGGGTATAATGAAAAACTGTTTTTT.

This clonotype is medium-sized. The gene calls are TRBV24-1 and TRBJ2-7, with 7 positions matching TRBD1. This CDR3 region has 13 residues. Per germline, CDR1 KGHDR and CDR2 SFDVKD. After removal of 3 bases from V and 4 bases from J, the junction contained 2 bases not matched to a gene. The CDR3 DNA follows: TGTGCCACCAGTGATGAGGACAGGTACGAGCAGTACTTC. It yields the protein CATSDEDRYEQYF.

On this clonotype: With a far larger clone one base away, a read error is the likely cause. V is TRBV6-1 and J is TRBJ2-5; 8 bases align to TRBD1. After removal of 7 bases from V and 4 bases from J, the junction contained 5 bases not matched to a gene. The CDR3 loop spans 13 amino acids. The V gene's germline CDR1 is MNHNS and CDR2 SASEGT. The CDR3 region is CASILGQGETQYF. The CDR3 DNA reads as TGTGCCAGCATTTTAGGACAGGGAGAGACCCAGTACTTC.

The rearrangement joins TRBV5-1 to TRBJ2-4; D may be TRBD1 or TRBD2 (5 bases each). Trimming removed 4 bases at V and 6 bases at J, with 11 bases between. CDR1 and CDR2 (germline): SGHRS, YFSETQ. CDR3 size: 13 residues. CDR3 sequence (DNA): TGCGCCAGCAGCCCGGGACCAGGAAACATTCAGTACTTC. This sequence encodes CASSPGPGNIQYF.

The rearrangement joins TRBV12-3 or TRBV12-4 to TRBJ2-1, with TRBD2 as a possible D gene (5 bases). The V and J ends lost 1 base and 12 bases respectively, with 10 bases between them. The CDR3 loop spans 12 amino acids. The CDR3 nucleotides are TGTGCCAGCAGTTTAGAACCTGCGGGGCAGTTCTTC. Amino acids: CASSLEPAGQFF.

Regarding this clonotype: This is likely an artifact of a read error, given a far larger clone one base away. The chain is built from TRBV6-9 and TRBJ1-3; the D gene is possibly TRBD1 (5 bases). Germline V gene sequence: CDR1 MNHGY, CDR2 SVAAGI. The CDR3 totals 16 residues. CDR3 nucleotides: TGTTCCAGCAGCCCCGGACACAGCCGCTCTGGAAACACCATATATTTT. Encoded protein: CSSSPGHSRSGNTIYF.

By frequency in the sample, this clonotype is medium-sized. CDR3 DNA: TGTGCCAGTAGTATCCAAGTGGGTGATGAGCAGTTCTTC. Its protein is CASSIQVGDEQFF. This chain connects TRBV19 to TRBJ2-1, with unresolved D. CDR1 LNHDA and CDR2 SQIVND come from the germline V gene (reference sequence). This CDR3 is built from 13 residues. V shed 3 bases and J shed 8 bases, with 11 bases lying between them.

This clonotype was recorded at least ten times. The CDR3 is CASSESGSSTDTQYF. As DNA, the CDR3 is TGTGCCAGCAGTGAAAGCGGGTCTAGCACAGATACGCAGTATTTT. This sequence joins TRBV2 and TRBJ2-3; D is possibly TRBD2 (6 bases). This CDR3 spans 15 amino acids. Trimming removed 2 bases at V and 0 bases at J, with 9 bases between. Germline CDR1 and CDR2: SNHLY and FYNNEI.

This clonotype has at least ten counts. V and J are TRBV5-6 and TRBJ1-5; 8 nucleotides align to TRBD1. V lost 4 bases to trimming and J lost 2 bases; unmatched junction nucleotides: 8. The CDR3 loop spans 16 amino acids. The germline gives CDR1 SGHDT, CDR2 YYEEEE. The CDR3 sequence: CASSAFTGGGNQPQHF. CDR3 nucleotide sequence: TGTGCCAGCAGCGCTTTCACAGGGGGTGGCAATCAGCCCCAGCATTTT.

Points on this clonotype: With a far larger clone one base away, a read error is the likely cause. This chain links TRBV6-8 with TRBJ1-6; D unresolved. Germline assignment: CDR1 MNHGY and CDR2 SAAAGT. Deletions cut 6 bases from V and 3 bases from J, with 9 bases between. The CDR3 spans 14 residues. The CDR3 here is CASRPTFYNSPLHF. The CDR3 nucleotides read TGTGCCAGCAGACCGACATTCTATAATTCACCCCTCCACTTT.

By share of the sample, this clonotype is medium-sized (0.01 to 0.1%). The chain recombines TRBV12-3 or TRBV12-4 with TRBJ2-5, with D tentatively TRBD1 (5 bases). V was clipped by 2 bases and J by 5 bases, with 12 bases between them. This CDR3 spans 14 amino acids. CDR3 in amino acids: CASSLLWAGETQYF. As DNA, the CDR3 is TGTGCCAGCAGTTTATTATGGGCAGGGGAGACCCAGTACTTC.

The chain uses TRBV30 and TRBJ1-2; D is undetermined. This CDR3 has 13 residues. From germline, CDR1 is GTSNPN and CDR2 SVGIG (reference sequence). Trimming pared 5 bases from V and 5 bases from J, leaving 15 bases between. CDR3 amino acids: CAWAGRANYGYTF. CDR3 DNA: TGTGCCTGGGCCGGACGGGCAAATTATGGCTACACCTTC.

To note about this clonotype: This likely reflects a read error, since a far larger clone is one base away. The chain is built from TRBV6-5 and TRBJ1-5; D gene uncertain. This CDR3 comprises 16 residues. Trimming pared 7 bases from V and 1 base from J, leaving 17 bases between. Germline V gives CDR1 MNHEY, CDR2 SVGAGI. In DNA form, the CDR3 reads TGTGCCAGCATTGAACTTCCACCGGGGAGCAATCAGCCCCAGCATTTT. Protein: CASIELPPGSNQPQHF.

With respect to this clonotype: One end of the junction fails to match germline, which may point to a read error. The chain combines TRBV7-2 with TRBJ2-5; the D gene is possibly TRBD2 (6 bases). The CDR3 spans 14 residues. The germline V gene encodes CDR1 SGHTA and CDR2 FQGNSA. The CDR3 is CASRARRASEIQYF. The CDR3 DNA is TGTGCCAGCAGAGCCCGGAGGGCTTCTGAGATCCAGTACTTC.

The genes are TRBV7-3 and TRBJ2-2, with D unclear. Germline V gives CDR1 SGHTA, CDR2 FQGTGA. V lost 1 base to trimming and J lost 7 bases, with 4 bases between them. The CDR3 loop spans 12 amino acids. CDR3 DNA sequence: TGTGCCAGCAGCTTAAAGGGCGGGGAGCTGTTTTTT. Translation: CASSLKGGELFF.

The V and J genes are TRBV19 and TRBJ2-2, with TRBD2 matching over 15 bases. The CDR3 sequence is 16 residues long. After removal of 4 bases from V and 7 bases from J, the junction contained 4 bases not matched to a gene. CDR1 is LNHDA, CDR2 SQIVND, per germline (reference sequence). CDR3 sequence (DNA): TGTGCCAGTAGTACGGGACTAGCGGGAGGTTTCGGGGAGCTGTTTTTT. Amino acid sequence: CASSTGLAGGFGELFF. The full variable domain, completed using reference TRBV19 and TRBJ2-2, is DGGITQSPKYLFRKEGQNVTLSCEQNLNHDAMYWYRQDPGQGLRLIYYSQIVNDFQKGDIAEGYSVSREKKESFPLTVTSAQKNPTAFYLCASSTGLAGGFGELFFGEGSRLTVL.

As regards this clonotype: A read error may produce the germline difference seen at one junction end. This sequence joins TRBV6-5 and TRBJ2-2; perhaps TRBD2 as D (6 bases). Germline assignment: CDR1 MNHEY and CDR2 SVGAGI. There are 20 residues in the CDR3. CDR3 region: CASSYSTGLISVRGTVEPFF. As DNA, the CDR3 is TGTGCCAGCAGTTACTCGACCGGACTAATTAGCGTGAGGGGTACCGTGGAGCCGTTTTTT.

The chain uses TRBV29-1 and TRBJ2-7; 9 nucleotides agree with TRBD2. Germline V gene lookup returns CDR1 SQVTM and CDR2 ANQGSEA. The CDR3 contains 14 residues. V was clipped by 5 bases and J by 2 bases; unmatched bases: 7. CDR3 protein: CSVLPAGGPYEQYF. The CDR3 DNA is TGCAGCGTTCTCCCAGCGGGAGGACCCTACGAGCAGTACTTC.

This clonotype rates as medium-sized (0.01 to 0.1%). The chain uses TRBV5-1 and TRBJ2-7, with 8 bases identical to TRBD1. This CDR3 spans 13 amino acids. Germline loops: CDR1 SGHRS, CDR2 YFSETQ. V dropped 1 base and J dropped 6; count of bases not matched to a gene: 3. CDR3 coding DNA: TGCGCCAGCAGCTTGTCAGGGGGCCTCGAGCAGTACTTC. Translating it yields CASSLSGGLEQYF.

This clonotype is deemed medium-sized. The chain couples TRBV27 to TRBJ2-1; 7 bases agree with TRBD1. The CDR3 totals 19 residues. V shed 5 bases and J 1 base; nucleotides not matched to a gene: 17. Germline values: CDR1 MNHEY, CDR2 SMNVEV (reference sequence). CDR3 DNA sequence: TGTGCCAGCAGTGGGGGACAGCCGAGAACTAGTATTTCCTACAATGAGCAGTTCTTC. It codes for CASSGGQPRTSISYNEQFF.

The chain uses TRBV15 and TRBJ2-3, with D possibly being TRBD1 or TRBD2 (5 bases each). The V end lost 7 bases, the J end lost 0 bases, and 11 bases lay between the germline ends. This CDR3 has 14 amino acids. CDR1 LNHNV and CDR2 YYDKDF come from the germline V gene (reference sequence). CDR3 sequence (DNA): TGTGCCACCAACCGGGACGGTAGCACAGATACGCAGTATTTT. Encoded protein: CATNRDGSTDTQYF.

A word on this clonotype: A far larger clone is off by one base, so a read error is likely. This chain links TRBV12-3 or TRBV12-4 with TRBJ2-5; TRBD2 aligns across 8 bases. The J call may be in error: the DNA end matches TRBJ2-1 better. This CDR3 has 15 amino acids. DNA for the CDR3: TGTGCCAGCACCCAGACTAGCGACACGCGGAATGAGCAGTTCTTC. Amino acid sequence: CASTQTSDTRNEQFF.